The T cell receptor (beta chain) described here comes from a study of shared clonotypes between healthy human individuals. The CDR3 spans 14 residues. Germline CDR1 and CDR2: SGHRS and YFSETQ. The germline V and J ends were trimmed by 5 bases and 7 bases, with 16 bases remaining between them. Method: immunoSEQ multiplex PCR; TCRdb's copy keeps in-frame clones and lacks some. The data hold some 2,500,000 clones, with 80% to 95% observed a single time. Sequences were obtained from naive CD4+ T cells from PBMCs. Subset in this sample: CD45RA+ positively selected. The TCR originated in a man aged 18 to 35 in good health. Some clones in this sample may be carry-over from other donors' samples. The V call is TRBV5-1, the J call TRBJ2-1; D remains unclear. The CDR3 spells CASRNPGLLNEQFF. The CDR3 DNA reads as TGCGCCAGCAGAAATCCCGGGCTGCTAAATGAGCAGTTCTTC.